This T cell receptor beta chain was sequenced in a study of vaccination effects on CD4 cells after COVID-19. As for the study in general: Two-dose BNT162b2 or mRNA-1273 vaccination was given to participants.

Per germline, CDR1 SGHTA and CDR2 FQGNSA. After removal of 5 bases from V and 5 bases from J, the junction contained 11 bases not matched to a gene. The CDR3 extends over 16 amino acids. A note on this clone: Its target is not known.

Here immunoSEQ multiplex PCR was the method, and the copy in TCRdb shows in-frame clones only, minus some. The data show roughly 41,000 clones, 70% seen once. Prior to sequencing, the ViraFEST assay stimulated PBMC with viral peptide pools, which expanded the antigen-specific CD4+ T cells. Cells that had been cultured for 10 days were the source of isolated CD4+ T cells. Nucleocapsid antibody tests were negative, and the vaccine recipients had no prior SARS-CoV-2 infection. After two million PBMC were placed in each well, they were cultured with approximately 9.1 IU/ml IL-2 and 10 ug/ml peptides. A half-volume exchange with IL-2 medium occurred on days 3 and 7.

The rearrangement joins TRBV7-2 to TRBJ2-3; 9 bases line up with TRBD2. The receptor was isolated from a human donor who received a COVID-19 vaccine. Sequencing was performed on CD4+ T cells from PBMCs cultured with HCoV-OC43 spike peptides, taken before COVID-19 vaccination. Stated subset: HCoV-OC43 spike overlapping peptide pool stimulation. The CDR3 region is CASSHEIAGVGDTQYF. As DNA, the CDR3 is TGTGCCAGCAGCCACGAAATAGCGGGGGTGGGAGATACGCAGTATTTT.